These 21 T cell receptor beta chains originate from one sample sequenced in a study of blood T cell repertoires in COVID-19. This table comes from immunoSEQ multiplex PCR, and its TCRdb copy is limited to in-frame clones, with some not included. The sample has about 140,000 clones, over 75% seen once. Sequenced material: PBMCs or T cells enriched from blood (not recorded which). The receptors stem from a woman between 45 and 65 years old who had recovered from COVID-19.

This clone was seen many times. CDR3 nucleotides: TGTGCCAGCAGGGGGCACGACAGGAGTAATGAAAAACTGTTTTTT. Protein: CASRGHDRSNEKLFF. This chain uses TRBV27 with TRBJ1-4, with a weak D call TRBD1 (6 bases). The CDR3 extends over 15 amino acids. The ends were cut back, 6 bases at V and 4 bases at J, with 15 bases in the middle. The germline CDR1 and CDR2 sequences are MNHEY and SMNVEV (reference sequence).

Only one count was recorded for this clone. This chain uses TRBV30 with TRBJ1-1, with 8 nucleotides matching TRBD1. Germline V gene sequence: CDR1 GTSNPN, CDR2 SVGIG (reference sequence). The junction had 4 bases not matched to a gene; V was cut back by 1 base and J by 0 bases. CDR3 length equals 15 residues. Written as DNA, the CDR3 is TGTGCCTGGAGTGCCCGACAGGGGATGAACACTGAAGCTTTCTTT. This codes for CAWSARQGMNTEAFF.

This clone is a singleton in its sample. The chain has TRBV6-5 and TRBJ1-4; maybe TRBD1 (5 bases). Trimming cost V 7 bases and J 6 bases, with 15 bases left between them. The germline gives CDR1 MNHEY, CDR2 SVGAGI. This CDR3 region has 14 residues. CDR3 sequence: CASNPSGHHEKLFF. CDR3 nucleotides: TGTGCCAGCAACCCAAGTGGACATCATGAAAAACTGTTTTTT.

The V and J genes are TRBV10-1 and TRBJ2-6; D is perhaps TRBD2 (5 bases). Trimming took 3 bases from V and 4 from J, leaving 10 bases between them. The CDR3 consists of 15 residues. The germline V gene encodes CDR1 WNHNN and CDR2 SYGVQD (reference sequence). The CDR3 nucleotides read TGCGCCAGCAGTGAAGAGGGAGCGGGGGCCAACGTCCTGACTTTC. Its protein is CASSEEGAGANVLTF.

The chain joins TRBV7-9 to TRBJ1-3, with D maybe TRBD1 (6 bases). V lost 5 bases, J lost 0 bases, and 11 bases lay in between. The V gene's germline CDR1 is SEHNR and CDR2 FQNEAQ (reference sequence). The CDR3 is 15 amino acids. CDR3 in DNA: TGTGCCAGCAGCCTAGGGACAAACTCTGGAAACACCATATATTTT. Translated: CASSLGTNSGNTIYF.

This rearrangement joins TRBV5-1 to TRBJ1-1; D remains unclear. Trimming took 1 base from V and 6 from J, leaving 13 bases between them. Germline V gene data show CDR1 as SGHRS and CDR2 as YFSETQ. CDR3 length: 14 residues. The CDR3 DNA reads TGCGCCAGCAGCTTGTCTGCCTCCTCGGCTGAAGCTTTCTTT. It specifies CASSLSASSAEAFF.

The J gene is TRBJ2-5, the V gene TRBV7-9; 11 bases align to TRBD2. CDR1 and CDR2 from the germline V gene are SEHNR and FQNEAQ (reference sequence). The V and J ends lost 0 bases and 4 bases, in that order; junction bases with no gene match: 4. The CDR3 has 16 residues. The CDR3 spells CASSLAALAGGETQYF. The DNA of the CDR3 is TGTGCCAGCAGCTTAGCTGCGCTAGCGGGAGGAGAGACCCAGTACTTC.

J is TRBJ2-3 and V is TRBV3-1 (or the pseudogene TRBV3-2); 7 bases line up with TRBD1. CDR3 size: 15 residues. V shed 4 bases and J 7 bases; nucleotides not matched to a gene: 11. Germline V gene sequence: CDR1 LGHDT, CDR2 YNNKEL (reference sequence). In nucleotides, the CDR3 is TGTGCCAGCAGCCCTTGGACAGGAACACAGAATACGCAGTATTTT. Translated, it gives CASSPWTGTQNTQYF.

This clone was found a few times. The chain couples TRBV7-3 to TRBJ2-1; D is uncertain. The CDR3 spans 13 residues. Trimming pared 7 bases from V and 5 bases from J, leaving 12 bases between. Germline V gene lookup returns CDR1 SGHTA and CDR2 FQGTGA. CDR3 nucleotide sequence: TGTGCCAGCACCGCGGTAGAGGACAATGAGCAGTTCTTC. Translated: CASTAVEDNEQFF.

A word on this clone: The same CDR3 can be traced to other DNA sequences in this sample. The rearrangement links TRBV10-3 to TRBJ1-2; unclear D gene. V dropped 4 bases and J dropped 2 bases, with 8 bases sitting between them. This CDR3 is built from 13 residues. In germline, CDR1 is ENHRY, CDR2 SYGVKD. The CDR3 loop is CAISVQANYGYTF. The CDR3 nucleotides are TGTGCCATCAGTGTGCAGGCAAACTATGGCTACACCTTC.

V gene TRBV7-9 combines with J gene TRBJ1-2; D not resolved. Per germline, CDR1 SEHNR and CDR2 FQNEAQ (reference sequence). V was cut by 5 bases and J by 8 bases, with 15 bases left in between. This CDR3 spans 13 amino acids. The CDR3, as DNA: TGTGCCAGCAGCATCGGGTCCCTCGGGGGCTACACCTTC. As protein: CASSIGSLGGYTF.

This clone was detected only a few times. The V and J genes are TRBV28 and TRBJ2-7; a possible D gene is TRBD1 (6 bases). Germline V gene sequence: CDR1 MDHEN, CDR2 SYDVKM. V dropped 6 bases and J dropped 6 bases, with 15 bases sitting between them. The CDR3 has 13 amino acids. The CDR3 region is CASRGAPRAEQYF. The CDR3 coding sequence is TGTGCCAGCAGGGGGGCGCCGAGAGCCGAGCAGTACTTC.

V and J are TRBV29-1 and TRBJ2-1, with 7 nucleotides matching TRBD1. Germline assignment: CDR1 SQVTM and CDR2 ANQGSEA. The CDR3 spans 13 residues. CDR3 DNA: TGCACCGCCGGGACAGCATATTACAATGAGCAGTTCTTC. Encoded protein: CTAGTAYYNEQFF.

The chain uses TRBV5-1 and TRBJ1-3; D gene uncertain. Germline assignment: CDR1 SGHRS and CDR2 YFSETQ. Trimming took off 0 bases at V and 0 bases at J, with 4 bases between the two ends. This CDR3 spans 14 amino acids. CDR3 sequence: CASSLGSSGNTIYF. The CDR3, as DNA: TGCGCCAGCAGCTTGGGCAGCTCTGGAAACACCATATATTTT.

The CDR3 region is CAISETGGMNTEAFF. The CDR3 region has the DNA TGTGCCATCAGTGAGACAGGGGGAATGAACACTGAAGCTTTCTTT. The genes are TRBV10-3 and TRBJ1-1, with 8 bases identical to TRBD1. The germline gives CDR1 ENHRY, CDR2 SYGVKD. J gave up 0 bases and V 2 bases, and 2 bases lay outside the gene matches. The CDR3 contains 15 residues.

CDR3 loop: CASERSSYNEQFF. The CDR3 DNA is TGTGCCAGCGAGAGGAGCTCCTACAATGAGCAGTTCTTC. This chain uses TRBV7-9 with TRBJ2-1; D ambiguous. From germline, CDR1 is SEHNR and CDR2 FQNEAQ (reference sequence). Trimming stripped 8 bases from V and 0 bases from J, with 8 bases between. The CDR3 consists of 13 residues.

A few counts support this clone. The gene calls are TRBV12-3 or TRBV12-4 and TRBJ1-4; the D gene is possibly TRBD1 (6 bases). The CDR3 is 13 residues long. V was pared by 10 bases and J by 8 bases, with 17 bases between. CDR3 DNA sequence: TGTGCCACCCGGGGGGGGGCGCGGGAAAAACTGTTTTTT. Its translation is CATRGGAREKLFF.

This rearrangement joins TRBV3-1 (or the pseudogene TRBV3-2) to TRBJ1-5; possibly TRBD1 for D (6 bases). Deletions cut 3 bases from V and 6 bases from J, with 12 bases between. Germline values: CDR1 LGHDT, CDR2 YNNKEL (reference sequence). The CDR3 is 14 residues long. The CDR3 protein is CASSHHLGAQPQHF. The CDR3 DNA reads TGTGCCAGCAGCCACCATTTGGGGGCTCAGCCCCAGCATTTT.

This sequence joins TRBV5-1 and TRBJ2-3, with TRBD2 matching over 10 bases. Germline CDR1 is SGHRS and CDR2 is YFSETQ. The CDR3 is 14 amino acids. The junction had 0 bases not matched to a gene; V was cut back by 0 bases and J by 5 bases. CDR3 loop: CASSLVAGGDTQYF. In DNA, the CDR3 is TGCGCCAGCAGCTTGGTAGCGGGAGGAGATACGCAGTATTTT.

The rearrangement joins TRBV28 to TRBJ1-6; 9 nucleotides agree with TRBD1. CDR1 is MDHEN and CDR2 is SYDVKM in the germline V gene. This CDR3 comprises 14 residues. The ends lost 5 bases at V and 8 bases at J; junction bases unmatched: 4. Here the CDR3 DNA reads TGTGCCAGCAGTCTAGGGGACAGGGATTCACCCCTCCACTTT. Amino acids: CASSLGDRDSPLHF. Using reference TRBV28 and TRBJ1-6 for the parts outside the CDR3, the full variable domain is DVKVTQSSRYLVKRTGEKVFLECVQDMDHENMFWYRQDPGLGLRLIYFSYDVKMKEKGDIPEGYSVSREKKERFSLILESASTNQTSMYLCASSLGDRDSPLHFGNGTRLTVT.

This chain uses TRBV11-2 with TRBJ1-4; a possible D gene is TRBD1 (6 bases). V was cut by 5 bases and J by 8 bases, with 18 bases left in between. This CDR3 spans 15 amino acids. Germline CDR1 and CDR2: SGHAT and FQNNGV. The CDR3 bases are TGTGCCAGCAGCACCGGACGGCGAAGGGGGGAAAAACTGTTTTTT. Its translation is CASSTGRRRGEKLFF.